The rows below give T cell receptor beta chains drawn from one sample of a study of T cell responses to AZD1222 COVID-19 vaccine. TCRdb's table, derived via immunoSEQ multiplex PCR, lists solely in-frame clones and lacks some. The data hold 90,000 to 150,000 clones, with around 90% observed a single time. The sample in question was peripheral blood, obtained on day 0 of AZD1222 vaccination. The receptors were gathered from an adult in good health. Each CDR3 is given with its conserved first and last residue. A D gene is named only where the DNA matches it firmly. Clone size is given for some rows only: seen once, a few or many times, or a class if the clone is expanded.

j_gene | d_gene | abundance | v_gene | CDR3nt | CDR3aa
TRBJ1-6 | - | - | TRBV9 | TGTGCCAGCAGCGTAGGGCAGGGGAATTCACCCCTCCACTTT | CASSVGQGNSPLHF
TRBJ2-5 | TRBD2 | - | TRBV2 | TGTGCCAGCACCTGGGGGGGTGAGACCCAGTACTTC | CASTWGGETQYF
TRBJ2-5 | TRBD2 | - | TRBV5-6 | TGTGCCACCGAGCGGGAGGCCCAAGAGACCCAGTACTTC | CATEREAQETQYF
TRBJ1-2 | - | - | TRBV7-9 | TGTGCCAGCAGCTTTGGGGCAGGGGCTGTCTATGGCTACACCTTC | CASSFGAGAVYGYTF
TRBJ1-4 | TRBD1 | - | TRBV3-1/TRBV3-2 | TGTGCCAGCAGCCAGTCCCAGGGGGGTAATGAAAAACTGTTTTTT | CASSQSQGGNEKLFF
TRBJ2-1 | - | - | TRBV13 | TGTGCCAGCAGCTTTTCGACCGGGAGACCTTACAATGAGCAGTTCTTC | CASSFSTGRPYNEQFF
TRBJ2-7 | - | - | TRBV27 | TGTGCCAGCAGTTATGCGGGACGCCACTCCGAGCAGTACTTC | CASSYAGRHSEQYF
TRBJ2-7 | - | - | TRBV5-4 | TGTGCCAGCAGCTTTCGGACCGCCCCGGAGGGGCAGTACTTC | CASSFRTAPEGQYF
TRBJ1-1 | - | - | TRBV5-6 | TGTGCCAGCAGCCCGGGACGGCTGAACACTGAAGCTTTCTTT | CASSPGRLNTEAFF
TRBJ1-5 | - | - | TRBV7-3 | TGTGCCAGCAGTAAAGGGTACAATCAGCCCCAGCATTTT | CASSKGYNQPQHF
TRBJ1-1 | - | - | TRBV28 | TGTGCCAGCAGTTTGCAGGGGCTCGTGGGCACTGAAGCTTTCTTT | CASSLQGLVGTEAFF
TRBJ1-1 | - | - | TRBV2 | TGTGCCAGCAGAACAAGGTCGGGAGGAGCTTTCTTT | CASRTRSGGAFF
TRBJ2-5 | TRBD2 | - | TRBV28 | TGTGCCAGCAGTCCGACTCCTAGCGGTGGAGAGACCCAGTACTTC | CASSPTPSGGETQYF
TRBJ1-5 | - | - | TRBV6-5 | TGTGCCAGCAGTTACACCTCCGGGACGGATCAGCCCCAGCATTTT | CASSYTSGTDQPQHF
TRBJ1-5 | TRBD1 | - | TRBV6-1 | TGTGCCAGCAGTCCACCGACAGGGGACAATCAGCCCCAGCATTTT | CASSPPTGDNQPQHF
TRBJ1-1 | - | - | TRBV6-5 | TGTGCCAGCAGTTACGGGGAGGGGGTAAACACTGAAGCTTTCTTT | CASSYGEGVNTEAFF
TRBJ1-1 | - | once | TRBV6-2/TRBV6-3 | TGTGCCAGCAGTTACTCGAGTCGGAGGACTGAAGCTTTCTTT | CASSYSSRRTEAFF
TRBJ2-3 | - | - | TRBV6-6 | TGTGCCAGCAGTTGGGTGACGAGCACAGATACGCAGTATTTT | CASSWVTSTDTQYF
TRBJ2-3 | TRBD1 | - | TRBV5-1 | TGCGCCAGCAGCTCAACAACAGGGGCGGGCACAGATACGCAGTATTTT | CASSSTTGAGTDTQYF
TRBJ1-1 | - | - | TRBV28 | TGTGCCAGCAGTTTACACGGTCGGACTGAAGCTTTCTTT | CASSLHGRTEAFF
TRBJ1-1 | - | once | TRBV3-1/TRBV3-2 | TGTGCCAGCAGCCGAGGGGGGAACACTGAAGCTTTCTTT | CASSRGGNTEAFF
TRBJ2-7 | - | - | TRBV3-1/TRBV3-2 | TGTGCCAGCAGCCATAGCTCCTACGAGCAGTACTTC | CASSHSSYEQYF
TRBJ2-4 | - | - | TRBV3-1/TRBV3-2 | TGTGCCAGCAGCCAGGGGAAAAACATTCAGTACTTC | CASSQGKNIQYF
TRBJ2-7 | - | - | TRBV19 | TGTGCCAGTAGTATCCCTGGGGGCGAGCAGTACTTC | CASSIPGGEQYF
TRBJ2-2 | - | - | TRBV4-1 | TGCGCCAGCAGCCAGCCTTTCACCGGGGAGCTGTTTTTT | CASSQPFTGELFF
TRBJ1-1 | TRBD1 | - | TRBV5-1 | TGCGCCAGCAGCTTGGACAGGGGGAACACTGAAGCTTTCTTT | CASSLDRGNTEAFF
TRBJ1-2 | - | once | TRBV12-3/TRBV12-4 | TGTGCCAGCGATAATACGGGGGGCCTCACCTTC | CASDNTGGLTF
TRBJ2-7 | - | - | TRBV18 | TGTGCCAGCTCACCCCTGGGCCCCTACGAGCAGTACTTC | CASSPLGPYEQYF
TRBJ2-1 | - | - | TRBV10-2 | TGCGCCAGCAGTGACTACAATGAGCAGTTCTTC | CASSDYNEQFF
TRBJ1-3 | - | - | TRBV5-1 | TGCGCCAGCAGCTTGGATGGCAGGGCCTCTGGAAACACCATATATTTT | CASSLDGRASGNTIYF
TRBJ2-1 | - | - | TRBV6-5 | TGTGCCAGCGACAGATACTCCTACAATGAGCAGTTCTTC | CASDRYSYNEQFF
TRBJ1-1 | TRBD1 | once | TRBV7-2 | TGTGCCAGCAGATCACAGGGGACTATGAACACTGAAGCTTTCTTT | CASRSQGTMNTEAFF
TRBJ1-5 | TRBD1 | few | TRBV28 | TGTGCCAGCAGTTCCCCGGACAGGGGCTCGGATCAGCCCCAGCATTTT | CASSSPDRGSDQPQHF
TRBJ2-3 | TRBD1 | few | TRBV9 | TGTGCCAGCAGCCCGTGGACAGGGGAGAGCACAGATACGCAGTATTTT | CASSPWTGESTDTQYF
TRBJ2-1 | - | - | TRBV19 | TGTGCCAGCGCCCTAGCCAGGAGGCCTGGGGACAATGAGCAGTTCTTC | CASALARRPGDNEQFF
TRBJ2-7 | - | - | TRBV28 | TGTGCCAGCAGAACCCGCGTGGGCCGCGAGCAGTACTTC | CASRTRVGREQYF
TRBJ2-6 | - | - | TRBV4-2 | TGTGCCAGCAGCCACGCCATACCGAGGGTCTCTCCCCTCTCTGGGGCCAACGTCCTGACTTTC | CASSHAIPRVSPLSGANVLTF
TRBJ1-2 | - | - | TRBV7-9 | TGTGCCAGCAGCTTAGAGGCAGGTCGGGGCTACACCTTC | CASSLEAGRGYTF
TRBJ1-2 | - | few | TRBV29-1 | TGCAGCGTACAGGGCGCTAACTATGGCTACACCTTC | CSVQGANYGYTF